Below, one T cell receptor (beta chain) is given with its context. As handled by the study authors: The authors estimated nucleated cell counts from reference gene primer amplification. Measured with immunoSEQ multiplex PCR; TCRdb has only the in-frame clones, and not every one. The D gene and trimming were derived from the DNA, and the V and J assignments and clone size from that table. Among 140,000 or so clones listed, 80% to 90% were seen once. These data are taken from a study of blood T cell repertoires in COVID-19. CDR3 length equals 14 residues. Germline-derived CDR1 and CDR2 are LNHDA and SQIVND (reference sequence). With 4 bases removed from V and 4 bases from J, the gap between germline ends came to 14 bases.

The chain combines TRBV19 with TRBJ2-7; D is possibly TRBD2 (5 bases). The TCR sequence derives from a man in his sixties with active or convalescent COVID-19. Sequencing was performed on peripheral blood. DNA of the CDR3: TGTGCCAGTAGTACCACTCCGGGGAGTTACGAGCAGTACTTC. It specifies CASSTTPGSYEQYF.